The sequence of this TCR beta chain was determined in a study of T cells after yellow fever vaccination. The CDR3 totals 16 residues. CDR1 and CDR2 from the germline V gene are SGHTA and FQGNSA. V was pared by 1 base and J by 3 bases, with 5 bases of the junction left unmatched. TCRdb used MiXCR to reprocess the 5' RACE reads, holding one entry per CDR3 protein. The table shows hundreds of thousands of distinct CDR3 sequences, with 6% to 8% occurring only once. The V and J genes are TRBV7-2 and TRBJ2-7; 11 bases map to TRBD2. The clonotype originates from a young man who received the YFV17D yellow fever vaccine. Here the sequenced sample was PBMCs, taken 5 days after the yellow fever booster vaccination. The CDR3 reads CASSLDGTSGHYEQYF. In DNA, the CDR3 is TGTGCCAGCAGCTTAGATGGGACTAGCGGACACTACGAGCAGTACTTC. Based on the CDR3 plus reference TRBV7-2 and TRBJ2-7, the full variable domain is GAGVSQSPSNKVTEKGKDVELRCDPISGHTALYWYRQSLGQGLEFLIYFQGNSAPDKSGLPSDRFSAERTGGSVSTLTIQRTQQEDSAVYLCASSLDGTSGHYEQYFGPGTRLTVT.